Each of the 7 T cell receptor beta chains below was sequenced from the same sample in a study of blood T cell repertoires in COVID-19. Sequenced by immunoSEQ multiplex PCR; TCRdb stores in-frame clones only, minus some. Here the sample spans around 150,000 clones, roughly 84% being singletons. Sequenced: peripheral blood. These receptors came from a man aged 25-40 years with COVID-19, enrolled during active disease.

The rearrangement uses TRBV24-1 and TRBJ2-3, with 7 bases aligning to TRBD2. Unmatched junction bases numbered 4, after V lost 2 bases and J lost 3 bases. Germline CDR1 reads KGHDR; CDR2 reads SFDVKD. The CDR3 has 15 residues. This CDR3 is CATSDSGTTTDTQYF. Written as DNA, the CDR3 is TGTGCCACCAGTGATTCCGGGACTACGACAGATACGCAGTATTTT.

This clone was detected ten times or more. The rearrangement uses TRBV28 and TRBJ2-3; D ambiguous. CDR3 length equals 15 residues. CDR1 and CDR2 from the germline V gene are MDHEN and SYDVKM. The ends were cut back, 3 bases at V and 4 bases at J, with 14 bases in the middle. In DNA form, the CDR3 reads TGTGCCAGCAGTTTGGTACGCATGAGCCCAGATACGCAGTATTTT. This sequence encodes CASSLVRMSPDTQYF.

This sequence joins TRBV30 and TRBJ1-3; unclear D gene. The germline V and J ends were trimmed by 3 bases and 0 bases, with 9 bases remaining between them. Germline-derived CDR1 and CDR2 are GTSNPN and SVGIG (reference sequence). The CDR3 contains 14 residues. CDR3 region: CAWRMASSGNTIYF. CDR3 nucleotide sequence: TGTGCCTGGAGGATGGCAAGCTCTGGAAACACCATATATTTT.

The chain is built from TRBV3-1 (or the pseudogene TRBV3-2) and TRBJ2-3; perhaps TRBD1 as D (6 bases). The CDR3 totals 14 residues. The germline V and J ends were trimmed by 4 bases and 0 bases, with 8 bases remaining between them. Germline values: CDR1 LGHDT, CDR2 YNNKEL (reference sequence). CDR3 coding DNA: TGTGCCAGCAGCCTCACAGGGAGCACAGATACGCAGTATTTT. Amino acid sequence: CASSLTGSTDTQYF.

The chain uses TRBV5-6 and TRBJ1-5; D gene ambiguous. The CDR3 runs to 14 residues. V was shortened by 0 bases and J by 4 bases, with 8 bases between the two germline ends. The germline V gene encodes CDR1 SGHDT and CDR2 YYEEEE. CDR3 nucleotide sequence: TGTGCCAGCAGCTTGGCCGGTCAAAATCAGCCCCAGCATTTT. This codes for CASSLAGQNQPQHF. Full variable domain (missing parts from reference TRBV5-6 and TRBJ1-5): DAGVTQSPTHLIKTRGQQVTLRCSPKSGHDTVSWYQQALGQGPQFIFQYYEEEERQRGNFPDRFSGHQFPNYSSELNVNALLLGDSALYLCASSLAGQNQPQHFGDGTRLSIL.

CDR3 in DNA: TGTGCCAGCGCTAGCGGGAGTTTTGGGGCAGATACGCAGTATTTT. Translating it yields CASASGSFGADTQYF. J is TRBJ2-3 and V is TRBV6-5; 10 nucleotides agree with TRBD2. Germline CDR1 and CDR2: MNHEY and SVGAGI. The CDR3 loop spans 15 amino acids. Trimming cost V 8 bases and J 4 bases; bases outside gene matches: 9.

This chain connects TRBV4-3 to TRBJ2-3; 9 bases fit TRBD1. V shed 1 base and J 2 bases; nucleotides not matched to a gene: 4. Germline values: CDR1 LGHNA, CDR2 YSLEER. This CDR3 region has 16 residues. Here the CDR3 DNA reads TGCGCCAGCAGCCAAGGCGGACAGGGGTTCACAGATACGCAGTATTTT. This gives the protein CASSQGGQGFTDTQYF.